This record looks at one TCR beta chain sequence and its context. Its antigen is unidentified. Measured with immunoSEQ multiplex PCR; TCRdb has only the in-frame clones, and not every one. The table shows more than 1 million clones, with about 84% occurring only once. The germline V gene encodes CDR1 SGHRS and CDR2 YFSETQ. The CDR3 covers 14 residues. V was pared by 0 bases and J by 4 bases, with 10 bases between. This sample is drawn from a study of shared clonotypes between healthy human individuals. Notes on the study in general: Clonotype sharing among the donors was expected to vary with sequencing depth.

The sequenced sample consisted of memory CD4+ T cells from PBMCs. Documented subset: CD45RA-negative fraction. The rearrangement links TRBV5-1 to TRBJ1-2; tentative D call: TRBD1 (5 bases). The sequence was obtained from a man in his late teens or twenties in good health. Some clones in this sample may be carry-over from other donors' samples. As DNA, the CDR3 is TGCGCCAGCAGCTTGGGAGACAGCTCCTATGGCTACACCTTC. Protein sequence: CASSLGDSSYGYTF.